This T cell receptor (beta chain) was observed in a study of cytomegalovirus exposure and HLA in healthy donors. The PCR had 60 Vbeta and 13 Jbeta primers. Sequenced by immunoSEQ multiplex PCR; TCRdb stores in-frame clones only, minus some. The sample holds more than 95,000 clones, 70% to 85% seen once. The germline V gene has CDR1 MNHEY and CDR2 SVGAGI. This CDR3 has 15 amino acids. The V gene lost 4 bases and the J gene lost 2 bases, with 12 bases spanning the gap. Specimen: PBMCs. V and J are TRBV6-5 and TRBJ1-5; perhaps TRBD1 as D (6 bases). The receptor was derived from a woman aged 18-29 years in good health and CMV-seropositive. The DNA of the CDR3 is TGTGCCAGCAGTTCCACGGACAGAGGCAATCAGCCCCAGCATTTT. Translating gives CASSSTDRGNQPQHF.